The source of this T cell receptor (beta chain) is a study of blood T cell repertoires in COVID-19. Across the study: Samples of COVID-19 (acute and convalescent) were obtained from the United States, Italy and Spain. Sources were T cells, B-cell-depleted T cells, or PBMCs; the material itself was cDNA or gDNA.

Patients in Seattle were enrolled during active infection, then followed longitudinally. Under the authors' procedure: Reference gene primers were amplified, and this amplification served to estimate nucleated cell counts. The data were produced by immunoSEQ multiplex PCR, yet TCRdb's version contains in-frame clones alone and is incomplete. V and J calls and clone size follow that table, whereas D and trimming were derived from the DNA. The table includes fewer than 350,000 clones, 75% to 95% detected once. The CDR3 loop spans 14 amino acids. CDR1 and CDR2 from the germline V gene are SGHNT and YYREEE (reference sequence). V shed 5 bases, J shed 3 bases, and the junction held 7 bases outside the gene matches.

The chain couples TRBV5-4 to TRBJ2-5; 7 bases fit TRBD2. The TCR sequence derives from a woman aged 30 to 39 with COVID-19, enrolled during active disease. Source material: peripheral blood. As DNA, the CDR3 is TGTGCCAGCAGTCCAAGCAGCGGGGAAGAGACCCAGTACTTC. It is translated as CASSPSSGEETQYF.